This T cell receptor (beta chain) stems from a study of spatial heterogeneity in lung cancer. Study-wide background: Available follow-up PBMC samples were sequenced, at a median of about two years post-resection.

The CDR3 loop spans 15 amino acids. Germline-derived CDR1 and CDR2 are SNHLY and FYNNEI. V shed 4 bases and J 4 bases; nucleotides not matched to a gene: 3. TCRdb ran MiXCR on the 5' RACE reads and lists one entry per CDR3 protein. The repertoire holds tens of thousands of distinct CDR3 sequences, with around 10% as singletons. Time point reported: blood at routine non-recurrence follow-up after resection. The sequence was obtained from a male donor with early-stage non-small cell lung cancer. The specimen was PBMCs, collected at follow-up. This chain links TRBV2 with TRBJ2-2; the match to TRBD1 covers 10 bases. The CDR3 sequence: CASSGDRGATGELFF. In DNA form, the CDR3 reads TGTGCCAGCAGTGGGGACAGGGGAGCCACCGGGGAGCTGTTTTTT.